The text below deals with one T cell receptor (beta chain). Its specificity is unknown. This specimen comes from a study of cytomegalovirus exposure and HLA in healthy donors. The study's findings and limits: About 87% or about 30% of the time was how often most TCR beta V segments were productive, according to an earlier analysis.

Germline CDR1 reads SGHRS; CDR2 reads YFSETQ. CDR3 size: 15 residues. V was cut by 2 bases and J by 1 base, with 12 bases left in between. The PCR made use of 60 Vbeta and 13 Jbeta primers. Assay: immunoSEQ multiplex PCR; the TCRdb copy retains only in-frame clones and omits some. In all, the sample yields 80,000 to 100,000 clones. The sequence derives from a man in his forties or fifties in good health and CMV-seropositive. This chain joins TRBV5-1 and TRBJ1-1; D not resolved. Source material: PBMCs. In nucleotides, the CDR3 is TGCGCCAGCAGCTTAGGTCCGGGAACGAACACTGAAGCTTTCTTT. Encoded protein: CASSLGPGTNTEAFF.